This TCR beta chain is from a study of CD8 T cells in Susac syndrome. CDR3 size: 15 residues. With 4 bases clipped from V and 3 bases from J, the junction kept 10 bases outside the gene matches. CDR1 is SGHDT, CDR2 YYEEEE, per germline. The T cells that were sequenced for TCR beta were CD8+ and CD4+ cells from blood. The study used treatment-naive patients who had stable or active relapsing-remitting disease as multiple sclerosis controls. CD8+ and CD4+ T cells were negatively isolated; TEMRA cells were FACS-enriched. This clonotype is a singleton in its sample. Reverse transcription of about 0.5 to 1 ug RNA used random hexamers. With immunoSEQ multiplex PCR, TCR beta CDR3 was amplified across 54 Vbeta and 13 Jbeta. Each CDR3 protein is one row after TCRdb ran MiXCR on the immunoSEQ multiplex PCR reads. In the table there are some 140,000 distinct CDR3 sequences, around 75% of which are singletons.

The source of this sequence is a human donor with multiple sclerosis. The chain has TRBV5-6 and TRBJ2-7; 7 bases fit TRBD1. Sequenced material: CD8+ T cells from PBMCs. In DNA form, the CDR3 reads TGTGCCAGCAGCGGCCCTGGACAGGTACTCTACGAGCAGTACGTC. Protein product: CASSGPGQVLYEQYV.